The 32 T cell receptor beta chains given below trace back to one sample, sequenced in a study of control samples from healthy donors and cancer patients (TCRdb year 2020). Library preparation used the immunoSEQ multiplex PCR assay. TCRdb re-hosts the immuneACCESS table, in-frame sequences only. Its copies lack some clones; in the studies checked, an unresolved V gene accounts for under half of them, and the cause for the rest is not known. This sample holds 120,000 or so clones; around 89% were observed only once. Approximately 37% of the sample goes to the ten largest clones. Sequenced sample: blood. Every receptor here comes from a man aged 50 or older in good health.

The genes are TRBV25-1 and TRBJ1-2; D is undetermined. V gave up 7 bases and J gave up 2 bases, with 8 bases separating them. The CDR3 totals 12 residues. CDR1 is MGHDK, CDR2 SYGVNS, per germline. As DNA, the CDR3 is TGTGCCAGCAAAGGGTCAAACTATGGCTACACCTTC. Its protein product is CASKGSNYGYTF.

The V gene is TRBV7-2, the J gene TRBJ1-4; TRBD1 might be the D (6 bases). V was trimmed by 7 bases and J by 0 bases, leaving 15 bases between them. In germline, CDR1 is SGHTA, CDR2 FQGNSA. The CDR3 is 16 amino acids. The DNA for the CDR3 is TGTGCCAGCACCCCGGACAGCTTTGCAACTAATGAAAAACTGTTTTTT. Its protein is CASTPDSFATNEKLFF.

The rearrangement uses TRBV7-2 and TRBJ1-5; D possibly corresponds to TRBD1 (6 bases). V was shortened by 2 bases and J by 4 bases, with 12 bases between the two germline ends. This CDR3 is built from 15 residues. Germline V lookup: CDR1 SGHTA, CDR2 FQGNSA. Here the CDR3 reads CASSLHREENQPQHF. CDR3 coding DNA: TGTGCCAGCAGCTTACACAGGGAGGAAAATCAGCCCCAGCATTTT.

The V call is TRBV7-8, the J call TRBJ2-1, with D uncertain. Between the trimmed V and J ends, which lost 4 bases and 8 bases, there was a span of 15 bases. CDR3 size: 14 residues. Germline CDR1 is SGHVS and CDR2 is FQNEAQ. As DNA, the CDR3 is TGTGCCAGCAGCTCACTTGCCTCGGCGGATGAGCAGTTCTTC. Translating gives CASSSLASADEQFF.

The V call is TRBV7-2, the J call TRBJ1-1, with 7 bases that match TRBD1. V was clipped by 5 bases and J by 4 bases; unmatched bases: 10. The CDR3 runs 15 residues. Germline V gene lookup returns CDR1 SGHTA and CDR2 FQGNSA. The CDR3 region is CASSPRQGRGTEAFF. CDR3 bases: TGTGCCAGCAGCCCTCGACAGGGACGAGGCACTGAAGCTTTCTTT.

The chain couples TRBV12-3 or TRBV12-4 to TRBJ1-2, with 9 nucleotides matching TRBD1. V was pared by 5 bases and J by 8 bases, with 6 bases of the junction left unmatched. The CDR3 loop spans 13 amino acids. CDR3 in DNA: TGTGCCAGCAGTCGTACAGGGGGCGGAGGCTACACCTTC. It yields the protein CASSRTGGGGYTF.

This rearrangement joins TRBV7-9 to TRBJ1-1; the match to TRBD1 covers 7 bases. Germline V gene lookup returns CDR1 SEHNR and CDR2 FQNEAQ (reference sequence). This CDR3 is 13 amino acids long. The V segment lost 5 bases and the J segment 1 base; nucleotides outside the gene matches: 1. CDR3 sequence reads: CASSRTGNTEAFF. Written as DNA, the CDR3 is TGTGCCAGCAGCCGGACAGGGAACACTGAAGCTTTCTTT.

This clone was picked up one time. The chain employs TRBV6-1 and TRBJ2-3; maybe TRBD2 (5 bases). Germline V gene lookup returns CDR1 MNHNS and CDR2 SASEGT. V lost 0 bases to trimming and J lost 1 base, with 11 bases between them. The CDR3 has 16 amino acids. Here the CDR3 DNA reads TGTGCCAGCAGTGAAGCGCAGTGGCGGGGCACAGATACGCAGTATTTT. Translating it yields CASSEAQWRGTDTQYF.

The V and J genes are TRBV4-3 and TRBJ2-7, with 13 nucleotides matching TRBD2. Germline values: CDR1 LGHNA, CDR2 YSLEER. This CDR3 is built from 17 residues. With V trimmed by 1 base and J by 2 bases, 5 bases remained unmatched. The CDR3, as DNA: TGCGCCAGCAGCCAAGTACTAGCGGGGGGGCCCACCTACGAGCAGTACTTC. Encoded protein: CASSQVLAGGPTYEQYF.

This chain uses TRBV14 with TRBJ2-7; 10 bases match TRBD1. The CDR3 loop spans 15 amino acids. V gave up 3 bases and J gave up 4 bases; unmatched junction bases: 6. CDR1 is SGHDN and CDR2 is FVKESK in the germline V gene. CDR3 in DNA: TGTGCCAGCAGCCACCCGGGACAGGGGTATTACGAGCAGTACTTC. Translating it yields CASSHPGQGYYEQYF.

Only one count was recorded for this clone. The chain recombines TRBV14 with TRBJ1-1, with a weak D call TRBD1 (5 bases). CDR1 and CDR2 (germline): SGHDN, FVKESK. Trimming removed 2 bases at V and 4 bases at J, with 8 bases between. The CDR3 is 13 amino acids. The CDR3: CASSQRGFTEAFF. CDR3 DNA sequence: TGTGCCAGCAGCCAACGGGGGTTCACTGAAGCTTTCTTT.

The V gene is TRBV14, the J gene TRBJ2-1; TRBD2 matches at 11 bases. Trimming cost V 3 bases and J 0 bases; bases outside gene matches: 10. The length of the CDR3 is 19 residues. The germline gives CDR1 SGHDN, CDR2 FVKESK. The CDR3 DNA reads as TGTGCCAGCAGCCATCGGTTAGCGGGGGGGCCCAGCTCCTACAATGAGCAGTTCTTC. Encoded protein: CASSHRLAGGPSSYNEQFF.

This clone was seen once. The rearrangement links TRBV25-1 to TRBJ2-1, with 8 positions matching TRBD1. From germline, CDR1 is MGHDK and CDR2 SYGVNS. V lost 1 base, J lost 6 bases, and 5 bases stayed unmatched. The CDR3 totals 15 residues. CDR3 in DNA: TGTGCCAGCAGTGAATCGGGACAGGCGGGCAATGAGCAGTTCTTC. As protein: CASSESGQAGNEQFF.

J is TRBJ1-2 and V is TRBV2; possible D gene TRBD1, 6 bases. In germline, CDR1 is SNHLY, CDR2 FYNNEI. The CDR3 totals 14 residues. With 6 bases removed from V and 11 bases from J, the gap between germline ends came to 22 bases. CDR3 amino acids: CASRFDRQSASYTF. CDR3 nucleotides: TGTGCCAGCAGGTTCGACAGGCAGAGTGCCTCTTACACCTTC.

This chain joins TRBV10-2 and TRBJ1-2, with D unclear. Germline CDR1 reads WSHSY; CDR2 reads SAAADI. CDR3 length equals 13 residues. V was cut by 6 bases and J by 1 base, with 9 bases left in between. The CDR3 sequence: CASSLDLNYGYTF. The CDR3 nucleotides are TGCGCCAGCAGCTTGGACCTTAACTATGGCTACACCTTC.

The CDR3 DNA is TGTGCCAGCAGGGACAGGGGAAGGACTGAAGCTTTCTTT. Translated, it gives CASRDRGRTEAFF. The chain has TRBV25-1 and TRBJ1-1; TRBD1 matches at 9 bases. With V trimmed by 6 bases and J by 5 bases, 4 bases remained unmatched. The CDR3 covers 13 residues. CDR1 is MGHDK and CDR2 is SYGVNS in the germline V gene.

This rearrangement joins TRBV6-5 to TRBJ2-1, with D perhaps TRBD1 (5 bases). Germline V gene sequence: CDR1 MNHEY, CDR2 SVGAGI. The CDR3 has 13 amino acids. The V end was cut by 1 base, the J end by 7 bases, with 8 bases between. CDR3 sequence: CASSYFPGNEQFF. The CDR3 DNA follows: TGTGCCAGCAGTTACTTTCCAGGGAATGAGCAGTTCTTC.

The chain has TRBV5-1 and TRBJ2-3; 9 bases line up with TRBD2. The trim removed 4 bases at V and 6 bases at J, leaving 21 bases unmatched. From germline, CDR1 is SGHRS and CDR2 YFSETQ. CDR3 length equals 19 residues. DNA of the CDR3: TGCGCCAGCAGCGCCTCTGGCGGGGGGGCCCTAATGTTCACTGATACGCAGTATTTT. This sequence encodes CASSASGGGALMFTDTQYF.

This clone has more than one count but fewer than ten. This chain uses TRBV2 with TRBJ1-5, with D perhaps TRBD1 (5 bases). Germline values: CDR1 SNHLY, CDR2 FYNNEI. V lost 5 bases and J lost 6, with 11 bases in between. This CDR3 region has 13 residues. The CDR3 bases are TGTGCCAGCAGTCGGGGGGACGTTCAGCCCCAGCATTTT. Translation: CASSRGDVQPQHF.

The chain has TRBV7-2 and TRBJ1-3, with D unclear. Trimming took off 4 bases at V and 7 bases at J, with 8 bases between the two ends. This CDR3 is built from 12 residues. Germline V gives CDR1 SGHTA, CDR2 FQGNSA. CDR3 bases: TGTGCCAGCAGCTCCCCCCCCAACACCATATATTTT. It encodes CASSSPPNTIYF.

The chain employs TRBV7-8 and TRBJ1-5; weak D call: TRBD1 (5 bases). Germline loops: CDR1 SGHVS, CDR2 FQNEAQ. The CDR3 runs to 16 residues. Between the trimmed V and J ends, which lost 1 base and 5 bases, there was a span of 15 bases. CDR3 in amino acids: CASSLEGSANYQPQHF. CDR3 DNA sequence: TGTGCCAGCAGCTTAGAGGGGTCGGCAAACTATCAGCCCCAGCATTTT.

V usage is TRBV27 and J usage is TRBJ1-5; the D is unclear. Germline V gene data show CDR1 as MNHEY and CDR2 as SMNVEV (reference sequence). The V end was cut by 5 bases, the J end by 9 bases, with 20 bases between. This CDR3 region has 15 residues. CDR3 sequence reads: CASSLKPALGLPQHF. In nucleotides, the CDR3 is TGTGCCAGCAGTCTCAAGCCTGCGTTGGGTCTGCCCCAGCATTTT.

The V gene is TRBV7-8, the J gene TRBJ2-1; D not certain. From germline, CDR1 is SGHVS and CDR2 FQNEAQ. The CDR3 extends over 13 amino acids. V was trimmed by 3 bases and J by 5 bases, leaving 8 bases between them. The CDR3, as DNA: TGTGCCAGCAGCTTGTGGGTTGACAATGAGCAGTTCTTC. Protein sequence: CASSLWVDNEQFF.

The J gene is TRBJ2-7, the V gene TRBV5-4; 9 nucleotides line up with TRBD1. Per the germline V gene, CDR1 is SGHNT and CDR2 is YYREEE (reference sequence). The ends lost 4 bases at V and 2 bases at J; junction bases unmatched: 7. The CDR3 spans 15 residues. The CDR3 here is CASSEGQGLTYEQYF. The DNA of the CDR3 is TGTGCCAGCAGCGAAGGACAGGGGCTAACCTACGAGCAGTACTTC.

V and J are TRBV6-1 and TRBJ1-2; TRBD1 matches 11 bases. V was clipped by 0 bases and J by 4 bases; unmatched bases: 4. The CDR3 sequence is 16 residues long. The germline CDR1 and CDR2 sequences are MNHNS and SASEGT. The CDR3 spells CASSEAWTGGPYGYTF. CDR3 in DNA: TGTGCCAGCAGTGAAGCGTGGACAGGGGGCCCCTATGGCTACACCTTC.

This clone turned up a few times. V gene TRBV12-3 or TRBV12-4 combines with J gene TRBJ1-1; D remains ambiguous. Trimming removed 6 bases from V and 11 bases from J, with 16 bases in between. This CDR3 spans 12 amino acids. The CDR3: CASSQMGSKAFF. In nucleotides, the CDR3 is TGTGCCAGCAGCCAGATGGGTTCGAAGGCTTTCTTT.

This clone was counted between two and nine times. V is TRBV30 and J is TRBJ2-7; 9 positions match TRBD1. The CDR3 totals 13 residues. The germline V gene has CDR1 GTSNPN and CDR2 SVGIG (reference sequence). Losses at the gene ends were 4 bases for V and 4 bases for J; bases not matched to a gene: 5. CDR3 loop: CAWILQGAYEQYF. Here the CDR3 DNA reads TGTGCCTGGATTCTACAGGGGGCTTACGAGCAGTACTTC.

CDR3 sequence (DNA): TGTGCCAGCAGCGTAGCGTGGGGAGAAGAGACCCAGTACTTC. As protein: CASSVAWGEETQYF. V and J are TRBV9 and TRBJ2-5; D perhaps matches TRBD2 (5 bases). V dropped 0 bases and J dropped 3 bases, with 9 bases sitting between them. Germline loops: CDR1 SGDLS, CDR2 YYNGEE. The CDR3 is 14 amino acids. The full variable domain, completed using reference TRBV9 and TRBJ2-5, is DSGVTQTPKHLITATGQRVTLRCSPRSGDLSVYWYQQSLDQGLQFLIQYYNGEERAKGNILERFSAQQFPDLHSELNLSSLELGDSALYFCASSVAWGEETQYFGPGTRLLVL.

The V and J genes are TRBV6-5 and TRBJ1-5, with TRBD1 identical over 7 bases. The CDR3 spans 15 residues. The J segment lost 2 bases and the V segment lost 5 bases, leaving 6 bases of the junction unmatched. CDR1 is MNHEY, CDR2 SVGAGI, per germline. CDR3 coding DNA: TGTGCCAGCAGTCCCGGGACAGTGGGCAATCAGCCCCAGCATTTT. It specifies CASSPGTVGNQPQHF.

The V and J genes are TRBV9 and TRBJ1-6; 7 bases are shared with TRBD1. The CDR3 runs to 15 residues. The junction had 7 bases not matched to a gene; V was cut back by 3 bases and J by 7 bases. CDR1 SGDLS and CDR2 YYNGEE come from the germline V gene. CDR3 sequence reads: CASSGNSGGNSPLHF. The CDR3 DNA follows: TGTGCCAGCAGCGGGAATTCAGGGGGAAATTCACCCCTCCACTTT.

CDR3: CASSSGTLKGETQYF. In nucleotides, the CDR3 is TGTGCCAGCAGCTCCGGGACACTCAAGGGGGAGACCCAGTACTTC. The V and J genes are TRBV5-8 and TRBJ2-5; D might be TRBD1 (6 bases). The germline V and J ends were trimmed by 3 bases and 5 bases, with 17 bases remaining between them. Per the germline V gene, CDR1 is SGHTS and CDR2 is YDEGEE. The CDR3 is 15 amino acids.

The CDR3 spells CASSSSGTAYTEAFF. The DNA of the CDR3 is TGTGCCAGCAGTTCTTCCGGGACAGCATACACTGAAGCTTTCTTT. This chain connects TRBV6-5 to TRBJ1-1, with 7 bases matching TRBD1. J gave up 3 bases and V 4 bases, and 8 bases lay outside the gene matches. The CDR3 totals 15 residues. Germline CDR1 MNHEY, CDR2 SVGAGI.